The present T cell receptor beta chain was sequenced within a study of CD8+ T cells in alopecia areata. Study context: Treated patients were dosed with oral tofacitinib, taking 5 to 10 mg twice daily. Study-level findings and limits: Elevated clonality characterized lesional scalp relative to normal scalp, particularly in alopecia totalis/universalis. On tofacitinib, scalp and blood still held many of the expanded lesional clones. Sequencing of scalp samples also captures resident alphabeta T cells of normal skin.

Treatment here: oral pan-JAK inhibitor, 5-10 mg twice daily. The CDR3 sequence is 13 residues long. Between the trimmed V and J ends, which lost 6 bases and 0 bases, there was a span of 11 bases. CDR1 and CDR2 (germline): GTSNPN, SVGIG (reference sequence). As concerns this clone: The antigen is undetermined.

Sequencing used cDNA as its template, made by extracting RNA and reverse transcribing it. TCRdb's table, derived via immunoSEQ multiplex PCR, lists solely in-frame clones and lacks some. In the table there are hundreds of thousands of clones, roughly 60% of which are singletons. The receptor's source is a human donor with alopecia areata. This chain joins TRBV30 and TRBJ1-1; D is perhaps TRBD1 (5 bases). The starting material was CD4+ T cells sorted from blood, obtained at week 24, from a patient treated with tofacitinib. The CDR3 sequence: CACRDRLNTEAFF. In DNA, the CDR3 is TGTGCCTGCCGGGACCGCCTGAACACTGAAGCTTTCTTT.